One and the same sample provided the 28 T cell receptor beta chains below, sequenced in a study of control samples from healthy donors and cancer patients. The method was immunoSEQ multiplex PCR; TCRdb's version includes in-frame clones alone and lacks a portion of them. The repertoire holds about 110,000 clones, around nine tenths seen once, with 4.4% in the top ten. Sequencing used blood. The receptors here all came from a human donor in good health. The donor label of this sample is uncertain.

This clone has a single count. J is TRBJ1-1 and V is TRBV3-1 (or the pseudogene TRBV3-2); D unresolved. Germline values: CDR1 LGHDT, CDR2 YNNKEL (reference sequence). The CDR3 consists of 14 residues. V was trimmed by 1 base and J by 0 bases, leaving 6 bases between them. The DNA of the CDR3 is TGTGCCAGCAGCCAAGTTGGCCTGAACACTGAAGCTTTCTTT. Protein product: CASSQVGLNTEAFF.

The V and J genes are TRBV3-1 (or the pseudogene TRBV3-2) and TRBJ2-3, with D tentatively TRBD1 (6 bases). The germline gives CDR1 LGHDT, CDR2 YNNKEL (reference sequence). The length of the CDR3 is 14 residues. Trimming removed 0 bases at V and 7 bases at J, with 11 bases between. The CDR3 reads CASSQDKGGYTQYF. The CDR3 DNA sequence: TGTGCCAGCAGCCAAGATAAAGGGGGTTATACGCAGTATTTT.

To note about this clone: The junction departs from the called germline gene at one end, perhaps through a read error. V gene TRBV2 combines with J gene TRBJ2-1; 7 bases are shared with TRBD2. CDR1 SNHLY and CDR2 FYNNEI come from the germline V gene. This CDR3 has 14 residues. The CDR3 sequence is CASFETSSHNEQFF. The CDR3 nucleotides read TGTGCCAGCTTCGAGACTAGCTCCCACAATGAGCAGTTCTTC.

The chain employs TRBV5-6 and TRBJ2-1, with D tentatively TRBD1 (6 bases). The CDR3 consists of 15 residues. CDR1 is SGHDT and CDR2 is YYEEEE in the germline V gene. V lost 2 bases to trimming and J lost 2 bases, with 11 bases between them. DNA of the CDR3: TGTGCCAGCAGCTTTATGACAGGAACCTACAATGAGCAGTTCTTC. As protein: CASSFMTGTYNEQFF.

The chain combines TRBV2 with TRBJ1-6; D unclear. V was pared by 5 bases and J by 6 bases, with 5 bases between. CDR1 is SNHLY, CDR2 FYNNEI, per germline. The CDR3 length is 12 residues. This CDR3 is CASSYSNSPLHF. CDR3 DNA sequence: TGTGCCAGCAGTTACAGTAATTCACCCCTCCACTTT.

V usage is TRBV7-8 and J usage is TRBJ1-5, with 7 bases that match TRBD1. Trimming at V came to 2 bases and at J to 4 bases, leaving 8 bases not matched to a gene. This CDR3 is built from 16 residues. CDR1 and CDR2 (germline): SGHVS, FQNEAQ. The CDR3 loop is CASSLRWTGANQPQHF. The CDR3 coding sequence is TGTGCCAGCAGCTTACGATGGACAGGCGCAAATCAGCCCCAGCATTTT.

The CDR3 region has the DNA TGTGCCAGTAGTATGATTGGACAGGGGCTCGGCACTGAAGCTTTCTTT. Translation gives CASSMIGQGLGTEAFF. The chain employs TRBV19 and TRBJ1-1; TRBD1 matches 9 bases. This CDR3 comprises 16 residues. Germline V gene lookup returns CDR1 LNHDA and CDR2 SQIVND (reference sequence). J was trimmed by 4 bases and V by 3 bases; bases with no gene match: 9.

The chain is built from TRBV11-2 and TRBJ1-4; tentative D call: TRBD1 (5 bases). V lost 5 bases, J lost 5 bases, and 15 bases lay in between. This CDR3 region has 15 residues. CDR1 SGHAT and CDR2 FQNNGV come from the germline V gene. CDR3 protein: CASSLTGTLNEKLFF. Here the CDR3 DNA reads TGTGCCAGCAGCCTAACCGGGACCCTAAATGAAAAACTGTTTTTT.

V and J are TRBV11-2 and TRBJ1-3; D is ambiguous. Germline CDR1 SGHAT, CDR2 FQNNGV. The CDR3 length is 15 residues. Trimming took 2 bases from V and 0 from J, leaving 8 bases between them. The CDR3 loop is CASSLFLGSGNTIYF. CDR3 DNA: TGTGCCAGCAGCTTATTTCTCGGCTCTGGAAACACCATATATTTT.

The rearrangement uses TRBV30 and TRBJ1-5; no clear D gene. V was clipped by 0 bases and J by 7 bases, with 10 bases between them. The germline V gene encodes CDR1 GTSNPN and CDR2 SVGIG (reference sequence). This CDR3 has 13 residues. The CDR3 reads CAWSVQVGQPQHF. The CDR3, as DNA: TGTGCCTGGAGTGTACAAGTAGGGCAGCCCCAGCATTTT.

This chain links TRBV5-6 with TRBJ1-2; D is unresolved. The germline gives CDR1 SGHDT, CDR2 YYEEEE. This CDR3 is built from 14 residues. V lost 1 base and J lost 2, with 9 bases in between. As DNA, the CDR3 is TGTGCCAGCAGCTTGTTGTCGCGGAACTATGGCTACACCTTC. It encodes CASSLLSRNYGYTF.

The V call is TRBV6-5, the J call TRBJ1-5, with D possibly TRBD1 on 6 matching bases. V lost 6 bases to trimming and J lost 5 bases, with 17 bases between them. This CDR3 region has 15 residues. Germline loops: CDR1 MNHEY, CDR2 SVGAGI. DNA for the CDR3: TGTGCCAGCAGGGGGTATTACAGGGAGGATCAGCCCCAGCATTTT. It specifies CASRGYYREDQPQHF.

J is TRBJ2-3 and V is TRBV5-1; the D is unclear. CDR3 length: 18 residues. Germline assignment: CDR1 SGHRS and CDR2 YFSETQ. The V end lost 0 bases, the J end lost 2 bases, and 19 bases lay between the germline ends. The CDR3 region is CASSLAMGFAAVTDTQYF. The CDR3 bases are TGCGCCAGCAGCTTGGCGATGGGGTTTGCGGCCGTCACAGATACGCAGTATTTT.

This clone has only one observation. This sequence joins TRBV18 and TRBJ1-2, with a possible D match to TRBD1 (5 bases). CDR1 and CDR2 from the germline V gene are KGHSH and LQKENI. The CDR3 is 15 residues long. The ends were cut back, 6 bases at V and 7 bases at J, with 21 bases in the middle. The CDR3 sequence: CASSPPGLPLFGYTF. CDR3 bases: TGTGCCAGCTCTCCTCCGGGACTACCCCTCTTTGGCTACACCTTC.

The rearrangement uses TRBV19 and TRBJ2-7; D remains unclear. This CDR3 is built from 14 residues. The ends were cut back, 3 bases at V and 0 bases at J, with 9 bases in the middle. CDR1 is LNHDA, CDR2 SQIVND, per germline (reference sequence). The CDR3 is CASSIGFSSYEQYF. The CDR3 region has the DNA TGTGCCAGTAGTATTGGCTTTAGCTCCTACGAGCAGTACTTC.

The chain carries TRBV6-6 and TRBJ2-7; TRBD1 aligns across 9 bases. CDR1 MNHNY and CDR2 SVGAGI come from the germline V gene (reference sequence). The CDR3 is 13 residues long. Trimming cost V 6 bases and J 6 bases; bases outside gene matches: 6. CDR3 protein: CASSSGQGFEQYF. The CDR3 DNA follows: TGTGCCAGCAGCAGCGGACAGGGGTTCGAGCAGTACTTC.

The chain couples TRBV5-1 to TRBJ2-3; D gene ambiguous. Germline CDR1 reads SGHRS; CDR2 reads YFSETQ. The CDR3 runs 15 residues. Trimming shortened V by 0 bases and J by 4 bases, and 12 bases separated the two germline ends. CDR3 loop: CASSLAGIIADTQYF. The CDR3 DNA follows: TGCGCCAGCAGCTTGGCGGGTATTATCGCAGATACGCAGTATTTT.

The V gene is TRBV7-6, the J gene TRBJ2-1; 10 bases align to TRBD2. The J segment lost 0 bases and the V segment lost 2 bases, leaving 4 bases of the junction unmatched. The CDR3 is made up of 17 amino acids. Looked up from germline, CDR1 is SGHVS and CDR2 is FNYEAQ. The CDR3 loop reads CASSLSSGGASYNEQFF. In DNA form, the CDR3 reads TGTGCCAGCAGCTTATCAAGCGGGGGGGCCTCCTACAATGAGCAGTTCTTC. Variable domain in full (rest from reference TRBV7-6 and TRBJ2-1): GAGVSQSPRYKVTKRGQDVALRCDPISGHVSLYWYRQALGQGPEFLTYFNYEAQQDKSGLPNDRFSAERPEGSISTLTIQRTEQRDSAMYRCASSLSSGGASYNEQFFGPGTRLTVL.

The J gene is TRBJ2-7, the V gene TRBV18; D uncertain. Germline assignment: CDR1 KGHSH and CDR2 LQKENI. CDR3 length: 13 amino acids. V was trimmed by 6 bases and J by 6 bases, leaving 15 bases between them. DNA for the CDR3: TGTGCCAGCTCGTCAAGGACGGTCGGCGAGCAGTACTTC. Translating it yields CASSSRTVGEQYF.

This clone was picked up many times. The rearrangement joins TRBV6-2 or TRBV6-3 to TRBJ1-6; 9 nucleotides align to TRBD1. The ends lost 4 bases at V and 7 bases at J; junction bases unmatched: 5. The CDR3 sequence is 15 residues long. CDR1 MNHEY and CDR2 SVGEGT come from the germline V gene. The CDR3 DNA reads TGTGCCAGCAGTTTACAGGGGGCCCTAAATTCACCCCTCCACTTT. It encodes CASSLQGALNSPLHF.

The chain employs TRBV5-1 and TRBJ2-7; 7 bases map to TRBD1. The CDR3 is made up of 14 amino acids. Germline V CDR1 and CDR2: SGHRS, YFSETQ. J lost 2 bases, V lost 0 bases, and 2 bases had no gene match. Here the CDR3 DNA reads TGCGCCAGCAGCTTGGGGCAGGGGGCCTACGAGCAGTACTTC. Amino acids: CASSLGQGAYEQYF.

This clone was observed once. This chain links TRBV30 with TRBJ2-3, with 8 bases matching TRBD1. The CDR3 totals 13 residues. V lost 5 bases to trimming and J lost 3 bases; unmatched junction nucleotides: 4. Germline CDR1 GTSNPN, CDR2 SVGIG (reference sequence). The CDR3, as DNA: TGTGCCTGGTCAGGGGGCCCGACAGATACGCAGTATTTT. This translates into CAWSGGPTDTQYF.

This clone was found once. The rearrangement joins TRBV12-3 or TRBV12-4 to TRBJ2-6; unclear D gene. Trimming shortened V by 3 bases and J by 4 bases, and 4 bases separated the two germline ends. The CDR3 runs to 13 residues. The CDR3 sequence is CASSFAGANVLTF. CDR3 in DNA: TGTGCCAGCAGTTTTGCGGGGGCCAACGTCCTGACTTTC.

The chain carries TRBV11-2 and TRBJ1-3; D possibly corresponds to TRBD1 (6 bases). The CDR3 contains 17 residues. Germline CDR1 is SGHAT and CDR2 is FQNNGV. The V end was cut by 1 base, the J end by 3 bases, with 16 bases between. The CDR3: CASSLGILGGSGNTIYF. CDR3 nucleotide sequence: TGTGCCAGCAGCTTAGGCATCCTAGGGGGAAGTGGAAACACCATATATTTT.

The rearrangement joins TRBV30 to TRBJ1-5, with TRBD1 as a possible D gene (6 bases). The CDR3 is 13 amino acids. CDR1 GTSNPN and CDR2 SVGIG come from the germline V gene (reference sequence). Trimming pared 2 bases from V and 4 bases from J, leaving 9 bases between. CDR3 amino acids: CAWSLTGNQPQHF. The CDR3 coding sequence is TGTGCCTGGAGTTTAACAGGGAATCAGCCCCAGCATTTT. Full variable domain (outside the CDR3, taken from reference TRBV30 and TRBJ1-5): SQTIHQWPATLVQPVGSPLSLECTVEGTSNPNLYWYRQAAGRGLQLLFYSVGIGQISSEVPQNLSASRPQDRQFILSSKKLLLSDSGFYLCAWSLTGNQPQHFGDGTRLSIL.

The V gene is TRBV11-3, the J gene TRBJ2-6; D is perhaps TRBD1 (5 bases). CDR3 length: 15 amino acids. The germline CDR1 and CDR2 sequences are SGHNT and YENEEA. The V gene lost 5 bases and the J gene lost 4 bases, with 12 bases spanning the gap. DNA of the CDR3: TGTGCCAGCAGCGCCACAGGCCAGGGGGCCAACGTCCTGACTTTC. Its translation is CASSATGQGANVLTF.

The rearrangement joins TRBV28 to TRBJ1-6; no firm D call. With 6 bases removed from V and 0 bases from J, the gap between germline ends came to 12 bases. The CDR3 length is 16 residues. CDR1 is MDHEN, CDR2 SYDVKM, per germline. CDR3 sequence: CASRKFLSSYNSPLHF. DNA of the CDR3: TGTGCCAGCAGGAAATTTCTGAGCTCCTATAATTCACCCCTCCACTTT.

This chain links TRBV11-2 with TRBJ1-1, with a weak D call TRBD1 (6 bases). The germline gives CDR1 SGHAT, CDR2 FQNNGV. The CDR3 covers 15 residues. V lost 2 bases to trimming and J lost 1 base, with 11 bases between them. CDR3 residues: CASSLTGQQNTEAFF. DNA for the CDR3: TGTGCCAGCAGCTTAACCGGACAGCAGAACACTGAAGCTTTCTTT. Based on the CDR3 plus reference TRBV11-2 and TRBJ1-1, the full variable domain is EAGVAQSPRYKIIEKRQSVAFWCNPISGHATLYWYQQILGQGPKLLIQFQNNGVVDDSQLPKDRFSAERLKGVDSTLKIQPAKLEDSAVYLCASSLTGQQNTEAFFGQGTRLTVV.